These T cell receptor beta chains were read from a single sample in a study of immune evolution from preneoplasia to lung adenocarcinoma. Generated by immunoSEQ multiplex PCR, the TCRdb table keeps only in-frame clones and is missing some. This sample has approximately 11,000 clones, with about four fifths found just once. Sample: FFPE minimally invasive lung adenocarcinoma tissue. These TCRs come from a person aged 60-80 years with lung adenocarcinoma. The CDR3 runs from the conserved cysteine through the conserved F or W. D genes are given only for firm matches. Clone size is shown for a subset of rows, as once, few, many or a class of expanded clone.

V gene	D gene	J gene	clone size	CDR3 DNA	CDR3 protein
TRBV15	TRBD1	TRBJ1-1	-	TGTGCCACCAGCAGAGGAACAGGGGAGAGAGCTTTCTTT	CATSRGTGERAFF
TRBV27	-	TRBJ1-2	-	TGTGCCAGCAGTTTAACAGGGTTTGACTACACCTTC	CASSLTGFDYTF
TRBV19	-	TRBJ1-1	-	TGTGCCAGTAGTATGGAAGGGATGCGAGCTTTCTTT	CASSMEGMRAFF
TRBV11-3	-	TRBJ1-4	-	TGTGCCAGCAGCAAATCAGGGTTAGGTGAAAAACTGTTTTTT	CASSKSGLGEKLFF
TRBV5-8	-	TRBJ2-7	-	TGTGCCAGCAGCTTGATCCGGGGTTTCGAGCAGTACTTC	CASSLIRGFEQYF
TRBV9	-	TRBJ1-1	-	TGTGCCAGCAGCGTAGGGGAGGGGATGTCGGGAGCTTTCTTT	CASSVGEGMSGAFF
TRBV11-2	TRBD2	TRBJ2-7	-	TGTGCCAGCAGCTTAGCCGGGACTAGCGACTACGAGCAGTACTTC	CASSLAGTSDYEQYF
TRBV7-3	-	TRBJ2-2	-	TGTGCCAGCAGCTTAGCGGGTCGGCTAGCAATCGGGGAGCTGTTTTTT	CASSLAGRLAIGELFF
TRBV7-8	-	TRBJ2-1	-	TGTGCCAGCAGCCTTGGGACAAACAATGAGCAGTTCTTC	CASSLGTNNEQFF
TRBV27	-	TRBJ1-5	-	TGTGCCAGCAGTTTTTCTCAGAATCAGCCCCAGCATTTT	CASSFSQNQPQHF
TRBV7-8	TRBD2	TRBJ2-3	-	TGTGCCAGCAGCGTCCTAGCGGGAGCGACCCAAGATACGCAGTATTTT	CASSVLAGATQDTQYF
TRBV5-6	-	TRBJ1-2	-	TGTGCCAGCAGCTTGAGTCAGGGCTATGGCTACACCTTC	CASSLSQGYGYTF
TRBV29-1	-	TRBJ1-1	-	TGCAGCGTTGAGAATCCGACACCTATGAACACTGAAGCTTTCTTT	CSVENPTPMNTEAFF
TRBV28	TRBD1	TRBJ1-1	-	TGTGCCAGCATCCGACAGGGGGGCACTGAAGCTTTCTTT	CASIRQGGTEAFF
TRBV5-1	-	TRBJ2-7	-	TGCGCCAGCAGCTTGGCCACAGGGATGAGCTCCTACGAGCAGTACTTC	CASSLATGMSSYEQYF
TRBV18	-	TRBJ1-1	-	TGTGCCAGCTCACCGGGGCCCGGGGAAGCTTTCTTT	CASSPGPGEAFF
TRBV29-1	TRBD2	TRBJ2-1	-	TGCAGCGCCAGGGTGATTACGGGACTAGCGGGAGTTAATGAGCAGTTCTTC	CSARVITGLAGVNEQFF
TRBV7-2	-	TRBJ2-7	-	TGTGCCAGCAGCCCAAAGGGGGGGGACCTGGAGCAGTACTTC	CASSPKGGDLEQYF
TRBV5-8	-	TRBJ2-2	-	TGTGCCAGCAGCCTCGGACAAACCAACACCGGGGAGCTGTTTTTT	CASSLGQTNTGELFF
TRBV5-4	TRBD1	TRBJ1-2	-	TGTGCCAGCAGCCTCGACAGGGGGCGAGGCTACACCTTC	CASSLDRGRGYTF
TRBV5-1	-	TRBJ2-7	-	TGCGCCAGCAGCTTCGGCAGGGGGGGGGAGCAGTACTTC	CASSFGRGGEQYF
TRBV28	-	TRBJ1-5	-	TGTGCCAGCAGTTTACCTGGAGGAAACAATCAGCCCCAGCATTTT	CASSLPGGNNQPQHF
TRBV7-7	TRBD1	TRBJ2-7	few	TGTGCTAGCAGCCGTGGACAGGGCTACGAGCAGTACTTC	CASSRGQGYEQYF
TRBV29-1	TRBD2	TRBJ2-1	few	TGCAGCGTTGGGCTAGCGGGAGACAATGAGCAGTTCTTC	CSVGLAGDNEQFF
TRBV5-4	-	TRBJ2-7	-	TGTGCCAGCAGCTTTTACTTAGGGGGCGAGCAGTACTTC	CASSFYLGGEQYF
TRBV20-1	-	TRBJ2-7	-	TGCAGTGCTAAGGACAACTACGAGCAGTACTTC	CSAKDNYEQYF
TRBV9	-	TRBJ2-1	-	TGTGCCAGCAGCGTAGTGAGCGGAGCCAATGAGCAGTTCTTC	CASSVVSGANEQFF
TRBV7-8	TRBD1	TRBJ1-2	few	TGTGCCAGCAGCTTAAGGGACAGGGCCTATGGCTACACCTTC	CASSLRDRAYGYTF
TRBV28	-	TRBJ2-7	once	TGTGCCAGCAGTGGCTCCTACGAGCAGTACTTC	CASSGSYEQYF
TRBV7-9	-	TRBJ2-7	few	TGTGCCAGCAGCTTAATCGGCAGGGACCTAAACGAGCAGTACTTC	CASSLIGRDLNEQYF
TRBV7-3	TRBD1	TRBJ2-5	-	TGTGCCAGCAGCCCCAAGGGGGCTCCTCAAGAGACCCAGTACTTC	CASSPKGAPQETQYF
TRBV7-2	-	TRBJ1-2	-	TGTGCCAGCAGCCCCCTGAGGGGCGAAAATGGCTACACCTTC	CASSPLRGENGYTF
TRBV11-2	-	TRBJ1-4	few	TGTGCCAGCAGCTTAGATCCAAGATTCAATGAAAAACTGTTTTTT	CASSLDPRFNEKLFF
TRBV9	-	TRBJ1-2	-	TGTGCCAGCAGCGTAGGCCCCGAGGGCGGCTACACCTTC	CASSVGPEGGYTF
TRBV30	TRBD2	TRBJ2-7	-	TGTGCCTGGAGTTGGGAGGGACCCCACGAGCAGTACTTC	CAWSWEGPHEQYF
TRBV27	-	TRBJ1-1	-	TGTGCCAGCAGTTTATCCTTATTGGGGGTGAACACTGAAGCTTTCTTT	CASSLSLLGVNTEAFF
TRBV29-1	-	TRBJ2-1	-	TGCAGCGTTGTACGGCAGGGGGGCTACTACAATGAGCAGTTCTTC	CSVVRQGGYYNEQFF
TRBV28	TRBD1	TRBJ1-1	few	TGTGCCAGCAGTTCTTGGACAGGGGGCTTTACTGAAGCTTTCTTT	CASSSWTGGFTEAFF
TRBV5-5	-	TRBJ1-4	-	TGTGCCAGCAGCCTCAGCGGGGAACTGTTTTTT	CASSLSGELFF
TRBV28	-	TRBJ1-1	-	TGTGCCAGCAGAGGGGGATTGATCACTGAAGCTTTCTTT	CASRGGLITEAFF
TRBV14	TRBD1	TRBJ2-5	-	TGTGCCAGCAGCCACATTACAGGGGCAGAGACCCAGTACTTC	CASSHITGAETQYF
TRBV25-1	-	TRBJ2-7	-	TGTGCCAGCAGTGAATTGGGGGCCTCCTACGAGCAGTACTTC	CASSELGASYEQYF
TRBV28	-	TRBJ1-2	-	TGTGCCACCCTGACTGCCCCGGGGATAAACTATGGCTACACCTTC	CATLTAPGINYGYTF
TRBV10-3	TRBD2	TRBJ2-3	few	TGTGCCATCAGTGAGTCGCCTAGCGGGGCGTACAAAGATACGCAGTATTTT	CAISESPSGAYKDTQYF
TRBV10-3	-	TRBJ1-2	-	TGTGCCATCAGTAAGGGAGCACTCTCGGGCTACACCTTC	CAISKGALSGYTF
TRBV28	-	TRBJ2-1	-	TGTGCCAGCAGTTTATTGTACTACAATGAGCAGTTCTTC	CASSLLYYNEQFF
TRBV9	-	TRBJ2-2	-	TGTGCCAGCAGCGTAGGTTGGGGGGGGCGCGACACCGGGGAGCTGTTTTTT	CASSVGWGGRDTGELFF
TRBV7-2	-	TRBJ1-4	-	TGTGCCAGCAGCGGAGGTATGGCAGGGCCCTCGTCGCTGTTTTTT	CASSGGMAGPSSLFF
TRBV5-5	-	TRBJ1-1	-	TGTGCCAGCAGCCCTCAGGCGGACACTGAAGCTTTCTTT	CASSPQADTEAFF
TRBV28	-	TRBJ1-5	-	TGTGCCAGCAGTTCCCACAGGGAATCCAATCAGCCCCAGCATTTT	CASSSHRESNQPQHF
TRBV5-4	-	TRBJ1-1	-	TGTGCCAGCAGCTCCCACAGGGAAGAAGCTTTCTTT	CASSSHREEAFF
TRBV9	-	TRBJ2-5	-	TGTGCCAGCAGCAACCGGGACAACCAAGAGACCCAGTACTTC	CASSNRDNQETQYF
TRBV4-2	TRBD2	TRBJ2-2	-	TGTGCCAGCAGCCAAGTGAGCGGGGGAAGCACCGGGGAGCTGTTTTTT	CASSQVSGGSTGELFF